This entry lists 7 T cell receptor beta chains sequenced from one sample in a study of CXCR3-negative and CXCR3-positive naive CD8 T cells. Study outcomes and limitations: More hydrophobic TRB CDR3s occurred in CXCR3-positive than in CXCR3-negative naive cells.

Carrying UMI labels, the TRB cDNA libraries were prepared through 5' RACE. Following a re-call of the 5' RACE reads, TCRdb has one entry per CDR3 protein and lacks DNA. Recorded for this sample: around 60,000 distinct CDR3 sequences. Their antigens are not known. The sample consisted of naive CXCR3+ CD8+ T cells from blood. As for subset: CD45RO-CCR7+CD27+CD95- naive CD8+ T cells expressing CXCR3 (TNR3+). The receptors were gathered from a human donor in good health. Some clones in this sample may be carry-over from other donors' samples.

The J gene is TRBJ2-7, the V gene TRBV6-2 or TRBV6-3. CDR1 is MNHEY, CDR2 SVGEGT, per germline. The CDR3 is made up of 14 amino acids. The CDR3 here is CASSYEPSAYEQYF.

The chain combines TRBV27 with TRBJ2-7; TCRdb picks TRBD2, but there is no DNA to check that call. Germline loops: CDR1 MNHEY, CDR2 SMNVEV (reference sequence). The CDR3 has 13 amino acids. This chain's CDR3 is CAVYSSTRAEQYF.

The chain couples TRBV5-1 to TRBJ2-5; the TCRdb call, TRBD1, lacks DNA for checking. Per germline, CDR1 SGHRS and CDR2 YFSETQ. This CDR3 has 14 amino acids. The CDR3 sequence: CASSLGQHQETQYF.

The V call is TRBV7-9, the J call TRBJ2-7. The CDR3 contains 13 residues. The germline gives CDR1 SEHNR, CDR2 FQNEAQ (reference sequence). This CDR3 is CASSLVVAGEQYF. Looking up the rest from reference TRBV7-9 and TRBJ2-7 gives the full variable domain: DTGVSQNPRHKITKRGQNVTFRCDPISEHNRLYWYRQTLGQGPEFLTYFQNEAQLEKSRLLSDRFSAERPKGSFSTLEIQRTEQGDSAMYLCASSLVVAGEQYFGPGTRLTVT.

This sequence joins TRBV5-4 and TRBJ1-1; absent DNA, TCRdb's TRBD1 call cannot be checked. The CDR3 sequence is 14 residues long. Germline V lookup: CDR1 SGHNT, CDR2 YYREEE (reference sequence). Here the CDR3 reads CASSLLQGATEAFF.

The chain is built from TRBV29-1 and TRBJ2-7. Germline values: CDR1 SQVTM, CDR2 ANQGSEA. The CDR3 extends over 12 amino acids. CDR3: CSVGGSSYEQYF.

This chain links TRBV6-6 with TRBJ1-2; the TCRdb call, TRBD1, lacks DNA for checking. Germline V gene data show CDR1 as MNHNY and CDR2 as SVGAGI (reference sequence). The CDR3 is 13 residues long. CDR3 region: CASQGGQGYGYTF.